This T cell receptor beta chain was recovered during a study of blood T cell repertoires in COVID-19. Study at large: Acute-phase and convalescent COVID-19 samples originated in the United States, Italy and Spain.

The CDR3 is made up of 14 amino acids. Germline-derived CDR1 and CDR2 are SGHKS and YYEKEE (reference sequence). The V gene lost 4 bases and the J gene lost 7 bases, with 14 bases spanning the gap. Study processing details: Estimated nucleated cell counts came from reference gene primer amplification. The method was immunoSEQ multiplex PCR; TCRdb's version includes in-frame clones alone and lacks a portion of them. V and J calls and clone size come straight from that table; D and trimming were deduced from the DNA. In the table there are around 450,000 clones, about 90% of which are singletons. The study recruited people aged about 18 to 90 years across 20 to 30 US areas. Assignment of participants to cohorts was predicated upon participant-reported clinical history.

The sequence derives from a woman aged 18-29 years who had recovered from COVID-19. This chain connects TRBV5-5 to TRBJ1-4, with D maybe TRBD1 (6 bases). Sequencing used PBMCs or T cells enriched from blood (not recorded which). CDR3 sequence: CASSRIGTIEKLFF. As DNA, the CDR3 is TGTGCCAGCAGCCGGATCGGGACAATTGAAAAACTGTTTTTT.